Listed below are T cell receptor beta chains from one sample, sequenced in a study of OX40 agonist ivuxolimab in advanced cancers. The method was immunoSEQ multiplex PCR; TCRdb's version includes in-frame clones alone and lacks a portion of them. The sample contains roughly 55,000 clones, more than 75% of which appear only once. Material: CD4+ or CD8+ T cells sorted from blood, obtained in a trial of the OX40 agonist ivuxolimab. Source of these receptors: an adult with an advanced solid tumor such as melanoma, head and neck, liver or kidney cancer. Both conserved end residues are part of each CDR3. Each record gives: CDR3 protein, CDR3 DNA, D gene, J gene, clone size, V gene. D genes are given only for firm matches. Clone size is stated in some rows and not others, as once, few, many or a class when expanded.

CDR3: CASSMAGTGFTQPQHF
DNA: TGTGCCAGTAGTATGGCAGGGACAGGGTTTACTCAGCCCCAGCATTTT
D: TRBD1
J: TRBJ1-5
size: .
V: TRBV19

CDR3: CASTGTGAGETQYF
DNA: TGTGCCAGCACAGGTACGGGAGCAGGAGAGACCCAGTACTTC
D: .
J: TRBJ2-5
size: .
V: TRBV27

CDR3: CASSPYRRMNTEAFF
DNA: TGTGCCAGCAGCCCTTACCGGCGGATGAACACTGAAGCTTTCTTT
D: .
J: TRBJ1-1
size: .
V: TRBV14

CDR3: CASSSHSGFQETQYF
DNA: TGTGCCAGCAGCTCGCACTCAGGGTTTCAAGAGACCCAGTACTTC
D: .
J: TRBJ2-5
size: .
V: TRBV7-2

CDR3: CASSLFTGAAETQYF
DNA: TGTGCCAGCAGCTTATTCACAGGGGCCGCGGAGACCCAGTACTTC
D: TRBD1
J: TRBJ2-5
size: .
V: TRBV7-2

CDR3: CASSGQGGRQPQHF
DNA: TGTGCCAGCTCAGGACAGGGAGGACGGCAGCCCCAGCATTTT
D: TRBD1
J: TRBJ1-5
size: few
V: TRBV18

CDR3: CASSPDRVGNTIYF
DNA: TGTGCCAGCAGCCCGGACAGGGTTGGCAACACCATATATTTT
D: TRBD1
J: TRBJ1-3
size: once
V: TRBV7-9

CDR3: CASTRAGGPTDTQYF
DNA: TGTGCCAGCACTCGAGCGGGAGGGCCAACAGATACGCAGTATTTT
D: TRBD2
J: TRBJ2-3
size: .
V: TRBV2

CDR3: CASSLDPSGGYTF
DNA: TGTGCCAGCAGCTTAGATCCTTCAGGGGGCTACACCTTC
D: .
J: TRBJ1-2
size: .
V: TRBV11-2

CDR3: CASSQSTGYYGYTF
DNA: TGCGCCAGCAGCCAATCGACAGGGTACTATGGCTACACCTTC
D: TRBD1
J: TRBJ1-2
size: once
V: TRBV4-3

CDR3: CASSWDLSSYEQYF
DNA: TGTGCCAGCAGTTGGGACCTGAGCTCCTACGAGCAGTACTTC
D: .
J: TRBJ2-7
size: .
V: TRBV5-5

CDR3: CASSPLSPSNEQFF
DNA: TGTGCCAGCAGCCCCCTATCTCCTAGCAATGAGCAGTTCTTC
D: .
J: TRBJ2-1
size: .
V: TRBV7-2

CDR3: CASSLAVLSSGANVLTF
DNA: TGTGCCAGCAGCTTAGCGGTATTGAGCTCTGGGGCCAACGTCCTGACTTTC
D: .
J: TRBJ2-6
size: .
V: TRBV7-2

CDR3: CASSLDSRTDTQYF
DNA: TGCGCCAGCAGCTTGGATAGCCGCACAGATACGCAGTATTTT
D: .
J: TRBJ2-3
size: once
V: TRBV5-1

CDR3: CASSLGGPHSSYEQYF
DNA: TGTGCCAGCAGCTTAGGGGGCCCCCACAGCTCCTACGAGCAGTACTTC
D: .
J: TRBJ2-7
size: once
V: TRBV7-9

CDR3: CASSLIRGRSYEQYF
DNA: TGTGCCAGCAGCCTTATCCGCGGGAGAAGCTACGAGCAGTACTTC
D: TRBD2
J: TRBJ2-7
size: .
V: TRBV7-9

CDR3: CAISETKQGVNTEAFF
DNA: TGTGCCATCAGTGAGACTAAACAGGGGGTGAACACTGAAGCTTTCTTT
D: TRBD1
J: TRBJ1-1
size: .
V: TRBV10-3

CDR3: CASSTARGGVYEQYF
DNA: TGTGCCAGCAGCACGGCCCGGGGAGGTGTCTACGAGCAGTACTTC
D: .
J: TRBJ2-7
size: .
V: TRBV28

CDR3: CATSRTGKDTGELFF
DNA: TGTGCCACCAGCAGGACAGGGAAGGACACCGGGGAGCTGTTTTTT
D: TRBD1
J: TRBJ2-2
size: few
V: TRBV15

CDR3: CASSITATNYGYTF
DNA: TGTGCCAGCAGCATTACAGCAACTAACTATGGCTACACCTTC
D: .
J: TRBJ1-2
size: .
V: TRBV7-2

CDR3: CASSTTGAFGQPQHF
DNA: TGTGCCAGCAGTACTACAGGGGCCTTCGGTCAGCCCCAGCATTTT
D: TRBD1
J: TRBJ1-5
size: medium-sized
V: TRBV27

CDR3: CASSLTGDQPQHF
DNA: TGTGCCAGCAGCTTGACAGGGGATCAGCCCCAGCATTTT
D: TRBD1
J: TRBJ1-5
size: .
V: TRBV5-5

CDR3: CASSLTGGFAEAFF
DNA: TGCGCCAGCAGCTTGACTGGGGGCTTCGCTGAAGCTTTCTTT
D: .
J: TRBJ1-1
size: few
V: TRBV5-1

CDR3: CASSGGQGAKGYTF
DNA: TGCGCCAGCAGCGGCGGACAGGGGGCGAAGGGCTACACCTTC
D: TRBD1
J: TRBJ1-2
size: .
V: TRBV5-1